What follows are 27 T cell receptor beta chains derived from one specimen sequenced in a study of CD8 T cells in ankylosing spondylitis. TCRdb passed the 5' RACE reads through MiXCR, listing each CDR3 protein once. The profile shows 200,000 to 250,000 distinct CDR3 sequences, about 6.7% of them singletons. Broader study findings: About 8 highly homologous variants made up a TCR beta motif, and this motif appeared characteristic of ankylosing spondylitis blood.

These TCRs' antigens remain unknown. Material for sequencing was blood, either unsorted or a sorted T cell fraction (not recorded which). The receptors derive from a male donor with ankylosing spondylitis.

This clonotype was recorded many times. The chain has TRBV12-3 or TRBV12-4 and TRBJ1-1; no firm D call. The CDR3 loop spans 11 amino acids. The V end was cut by 10 bases, the J end by 5 bases, with 11 bases between. This chain's CDR3 is CAIGTGTEAFF. In DNA, the CDR3 is TGTGCCATCGGTACTGGGACTGAAGCTTTCTTT.

This clonotype was seen repeatedly, ten times or more. The chain recombines TRBV6-6 with TRBJ2-3; no reliable D call. CDR1 and CDR2 (germline): MNHNY, SVGAGI (reference sequence). Deletions cut 8 bases from V and 6 bases from J, with 9 bases between. The CDR3 loop spans 11 amino acids. CDR3 protein: CASLLVDTQYF. The CDR3 bases are TGTGCCAGCCTTCTTGTGGATACGCAGTATTTT.

Only a few counts were recorded for this clonotype. This chain uses TRBV7-6 with TRBJ2-3, with D possibly being TRBD2 (6 bases). Germline V CDR1 and CDR2: SGHVS, FNYEAQ. The CDR3 covers 16 residues. Deletions cut 1 base from V and 8 bases from J, with 19 bases between. CDR3 bases: TGTGCCAGCAGCTTAGATAGGAGCGGAGGGCGCGGTACGCAGTATTTT. This translates into CASSLDRSGGRGTQYF. Combining the CDR3 with reference TRBV7-6 and TRBJ2-3 gives the whole variable domain GAGVSQSPRYKVTKRGQDVALRCDPISGHVSLYWYRQALGQGPEFLTYFNYEAQQDKSGLPNDRFSAERPEGSISTLTIQRTEQRDSAMYRCASSLDRSGGRGTQYFGPGTRLTVL.

This clonotype came up many times. For the CDR3, the DNA is TGTGCCAGCAGCTTTTTTCGTATGCGCGGAGTTAAGGGAGATACGCAGTATTTT. This gives the protein CASSFFRMRGVKGDTQYF. This chain connects TRBV11-1 to TRBJ2-3; D unclear. Per the germline V gene, CDR1 is SGHAT and CDR2 is FQDESV (reference sequence). The length of the CDR3 is 18 residues. V was shortened by 3 bases and J by 5 bases, with 24 bases between the two germline ends.

The sample holds many counts of this clonotype. This chain joins TRBV7-8 and TRBJ2-2, with TRBD1 matching 7 bases. The CDR3 sequence is 18 residues long. Germline assignment: CDR1 SGHVS and CDR2 FQNEAQ. J lost 6 bases, V lost 2 bases, and 15 bases had no gene match. The CDR3 spells CASSLMPSTGWAAGELFF. The DNA for the CDR3 is TGTGCCAGCAGCTTAATGCCTTCGACAGGGTGGGCGGCCGGGGAGCTGTTTTTT.

The chain has TRBV4-3 and TRBJ2-3; no firm D call. Germline CDR1 is LGHNA and CDR2 is YSLEER. CDR3 length equals 13 residues. V shed 4 bases and J shed 5 bases, with 10 bases lying between them. Here the CDR3 reads CASSLNQRDTQYF. The CDR3 DNA is TGCGCCAGCAGCCTGAACCAGCGAGATACGCAGTATTTT.

This clonotype has at least ten counts. The chain employs TRBV7-9 and TRBJ2-4, with 8 bases identical to TRBD1. Looked up from germline, CDR1 is SEHNR and CDR2 is FQNEAQ (reference sequence). The junction had 2 bases not matched to a gene; V was cut back by 3 bases and J by 7 bases. This CDR3 is 13 amino acids long. The CDR3 nucleotides read TGTGCCAGCAGCTTCGGACAGGGCAACATTCAGTACTTC. This encodes CASSFGQGNIQYF. The whole variable domain, remainder taken from reference TRBV7-9 and TRBJ2-4, is DTGVSQNPRHKITKRGQNVTFRCDPISEHNRLYWYRQTLGQGPEFLTYFQNEAQLEKSRLLSDRFSAERPKGSFSTLEIQRTEQGDSAMYLCASSFGQGNIQYFGAGTRLSVL.

Many counts were recorded for this clonotype. The chain couples TRBV28 to TRBJ2-2; D is perhaps TRBD1 (6 bases). With 0 bases removed from V and 7 bases from J, the gap between germline ends came to 12 bases. The length of the CDR3 is 15 residues. CDR1 and CDR2 from the germline V gene are MDHEN and SYDVKM. In DNA form, the CDR3 reads TGTGCCAGCAGTTTATGGAGGGGGAGAGGCGGGGAGCTGTTTTTT. Amino acids: CASSLWRGRGGELFF.

There are a few counts of this clonotype. The chain employs TRBV7-8 and TRBJ2-1, with D possibly called TRBD1 or TRBD2 (6 bases each). Germline values: CDR1 SGHVS, CDR2 FQNEAQ. V lost 0 bases and J 4 bases, leaving 16 bases between the germline ends. This CDR3 comprises 17 residues. CDR3: CASSLASGGEPYNEQFF. CDR3 DNA: TGTGCCAGCAGCTTAGCGTCCGGGGGCGAACCTTACAATGAGCAGTTCTTC.

This clonotype was counted ten times or more. The rearrangement joins TRBV9 to TRBJ1-5, with TRBD1 matching over 8 bases. Germline lookup yields CDR1 SGDLS and CDR2 YYNGEE. There are 14 residues in the CDR3. The ends lost 3 bases at V and 10 bases at J; junction bases unmatched: 9. DNA of the CDR3: TGTGCCAGCAGCGGCGGGACAGGTCCAACCCCCCAGCATTTT. As protein: CASSGGTGPTPQHF.

This clonotype turned up a few times. The chain links TRBV6-2 or TRBV6-3 to TRBJ2-7; D is ambiguous. Looked up from germline, CDR1 is MNHEY and CDR2 is SVGEGT. V shed 0 bases and J shed 2 bases, with 11 bases lying between them. The CDR3 is made up of 15 amino acids. DNA for the CDR3: TGTGCCAGCAGTTACTCGAGTTGGGCAGCCTACGAGCAGTACTTC. Protein product: CASSYSSWAAYEQYF.

This clonotype appeared many times. CDR3 region: CASSYARDTQYF. CDR3 DNA: TGTGCCAGCAGTTACGCAAGGGATACGCAGTATTTT. The chain employs TRBV6-2 or TRBV6-3 and TRBJ2-3; no firm D call. Trimming cost V 2 bases and J 6 bases, with 6 bases left between them. The V gene's germline CDR1 is MNHEY and CDR2 SVGEGT. CDR3 length equals 12 residues.

This clonotype was seen many times. This chain uses TRBV28 with TRBJ1-2; TRBD1 matches at 10 bases. The ends lost 7 bases at V and 4 bases at J; junction bases unmatched: 12. The germline CDR1 and CDR2 sequences are MDHEN and SYDVKM. The length of the CDR3 is 16 residues. CDR3: CASTVDRDRGFYGYTF. The CDR3 nucleotides read TGTGCCAGCACCGTCGACCGGGACAGGGGTTTCTATGGCTACACCTTC.

This clonotype was counted many times. The genes are TRBV20-1 and TRBJ2-5; D gene uncertain. Germline V gene sequence: CDR1 DFQATT, CDR2 SNEGSKA (reference sequence). CDR3 size: 12 residues. The V gene lost 0 bases and the J gene lost 5 bases, with 7 bases spanning the gap. In DNA, the CDR3 is TGCAGTGCTAGAGATCCCCCTGAGACCCAGTACTTC. This codes for CSARDPPETQYF.

This clonotype was found many times. J is TRBJ2-4 and V is TRBV7-9; D is ambiguous. The V gene lost 3 bases and the J gene lost 7 bases, with 7 bases spanning the gap. This CDR3 spans 12 amino acids. In germline, CDR1 is SEHNR, CDR2 FQNEAQ (reference sequence). CDR3 region: CASSFGRNIQYF. CDR3 DNA: TGTGCCAGCAGCTTTGGGCGGAACATTCAGTACTTC.

This clonotype appeared many times. V and J are TRBV11-2 and TRBJ2-5, with no clear D. V lost 5 bases to trimming and J lost 7 bases, with 11 bases between them. This CDR3 region has 12 residues. Germline CDR1 and CDR2: SGHAT and FQNNGV. CDR3: CASSNDGGTQYF. CDR3 in DNA: TGTGCCAGCAGCAATGACGGCGGGACCCAGTACTTC. Using reference TRBV11-2 and TRBJ2-5 for the parts outside the CDR3, the full variable domain is EAGVAQSPRYKIIEKRQSVAFWCNPISGHATLYWYQQILGQGPKLLIQFQNNGVVDDSQLPKDRFSAERLKGVDSTLKIQPAKLEDSAVYLCASSNDGGTQYFGPGTRLLVL.

This clonotype was seen ten or more times. The chain employs TRBV6-2 or TRBV6-3 and TRBJ2-5; 10 positions match TRBD2. The CDR3 has 14 residues. Germline assignment: CDR1 MNHEY and CDR2 SVGEGT. Unmatched junction bases numbered 5, after V lost 6 bases and J lost 4 bases. CDR3 amino acids: CASRLAGDPETQYF. The DNA of the CDR3 is TGTGCCAGCAGGCTAGCGGGAGATCCAGAGACCCAGTACTTC.

This clonotype came up a few times. The chain couples TRBV15 to TRBJ1-4; 7 nucleotides agree with TRBD1. V was clipped by 6 bases and J by 3 bases; unmatched bases: 4. The CDR3 is 14 residues long. The germline gives CDR1 LNHNV, CDR2 YYDKDF (reference sequence). The CDR3 sequence: CATREGTANEKLFF. The CDR3 bases are TGTGCCACCAGGGAGGGGACAGCTAATGAAAAACTGTTTTTT.

In this sample, this clonotype turned up many times. The chain is built from TRBV9 and TRBJ2-1; tentatively, D is TRBD1 or TRBD2 (7 bases each). The CDR3 is made up of 13 amino acids. With 7 bases removed from V and 10 bases from J, the gap between germline ends came to 18 bases. The germline V gene has CDR1 SGDLS and CDR2 YYNGEE. CDR3 nucleotides: TGTGCCAGCTCCGCAGGGGGGGGCCCGGAGCAGTTCTTC. This gives the protein CASSAGGGPEQFF.

This clonotype was detected ten times or more. This chain connects TRBV28 to TRBJ1-1; D gene ambiguous. V was clipped by 6 bases and J by 3 bases, with 14 bases between them. The CDR3 runs 14 residues. Germline V lookup: CDR1 MDHEN, CDR2 SYDVKM. The DNA of the CDR3 is TGTGCCAGCAGGTATGAAGGGATAGACACTGAAGCTTTCTTT. This sequence encodes CASRYEGIDTEAFF. Looking up the rest from reference TRBV28 and TRBJ1-1 gives the full variable domain: DVKVTQSSRYLVKRTGEKVFLECVQDMDHENMFWYRQDPGLGLRLIYFSYDVKMKEKGDIPEGYSVSREKKERFSLILESASTNQTSMYLCASRYEGIDTEAFFGQGTRLTVV.

This clonotype was counted ten times or more. The J gene is TRBJ1-5, the V gene TRBV13, with 9 nucleotides matching TRBD1. Looked up from germline, CDR1 is PRHDT and CDR2 is FYEKMQ (reference sequence). This CDR3 has 14 amino acids. J gave up 7 bases and V 6 bases, and 7 bases lay outside the gene matches. The CDR3 spells CASSQTGTGQPQHF. The CDR3 region has the DNA TGTGCCAGCAGTCAAACAGGGACAGGGCAGCCCCAGCATTTT.

The J gene is TRBJ1-5, the V gene TRBV6-2 or TRBV6-3; 7 bases match TRBD1. The CDR3 is 15 amino acids. V was pared by 6 bases and J by 1 base, with 6 bases of the junction left unmatched. Germline V gives CDR1 MNHEY, CDR2 SVGEGT. The CDR3 loop is CASSHRGWSNQPQHF. The CDR3 DNA sequence: TGTGCCAGCAGCCACAGGGGTTGGAGCAATCAGCCCCAGCATTTT.

This clonotype was detected many times. V is TRBV27 and J is TRBJ2-7; the D gene could be TRBD1 or TRBD2 (5 bases each). The germline V gene has CDR1 MNHEY and CDR2 SMNVEV (reference sequence). The CDR3 is 12 amino acids. V gave up 6 bases and J gave up 2 bases, with 8 bases separating them. The CDR3 region has the DNA TGTGCCAGCAGGGGGGATCCCTACGAGCAGTACTTC. Its translation is CASRGDPYEQYF.

This clonotype was counted many times. This chain connects TRBV7-9 to TRBJ2-5; possible D gene TRBD2, 6 bases. Germline V gene data show CDR1 as SEHNR and CDR2 as FQNEAQ (reference sequence). The length of the CDR3 is 14 residues. The ends were cut back, 3 bases at V and 3 bases at J, with 11 bases in the middle. The CDR3 loop is CASSFPWGEETQYF. In nucleotides, the CDR3 is TGTGCCAGCAGCTTCCCCTGGGGGGAAGAGACCCAGTACTTC.

In this sample, this clonotype turned up a few times. The chain is built from TRBV9 and TRBJ1-1; TRBD1 aligns across 8 bases. The CDR3 contains 17 residues. V dropped 0 bases and J dropped 0; count of bases not matched to a gene: 7. Germline CDR1 is SGDLS and CDR2 is YYNGEE. CDR3 loop: CASSVDRGRPMNTEAFF. Here the CDR3 DNA reads TGTGCCAGCAGCGTAGACAGGGGGAGACCGATGAACACTGAAGCTTTCTTT. Using reference TRBV9 and TRBJ1-1 for the parts outside the CDR3, the full variable domain is DSGVTQTPKHLITATGQRVTLRCSPRSGDLSVYWYQQSLDQGLQFLIQYYNGEERAKGNILERFSAQQFPDLHSELNLSSLELGDSALYFCASSVDRGRPMNTEAFFGQGTRLTVV.

The sample holds many counts of this clonotype. V gene TRBV28 combines with J gene TRBJ1-1; D unresolved. The ends were cut back, 2 bases at V and 6 bases at J, with 13 bases in the middle. The CDR3 has 14 residues. In germline, CDR1 is MDHEN, CDR2 SYDVKM. CDR3 sequence reads: CASSLLGGNAEAFF. The CDR3 DNA sequence: TGTGCCAGCAGTTTACTGGGAGGTAACGCTGAAGCTTTCTTT.

This clonotype was seen at least ten times. The chain combines TRBV10-3 with TRBJ2-1; D might be TRBD2 (6 bases). CDR3 length: 16 amino acids. The ends were cut back, 0 bases at V and 4 bases at J, with 13 bases in the middle. CDR1 is ENHRY, CDR2 SYGVKD, per germline. The DNA of the CDR3 is TGTGCCATCAGTGAGTCAATGGCGGGACGTTACAATGAGCAGTTCTTC. It encodes CAISESMAGRYNEQFF.